This T cell receptor (beta chain) stems from a study of PD-L1 blockade in urothelial cancer. Background on the study: Male sex and bladder-origin urothelial cancer were recorded for about 90% of the roughly 30 patients.

Some clones are missing from TCRdb's copy, which holds only in-frame ones; the method was immunoSEQ multiplex PCR. Counted here are about 81,000 clones, roughly 90% occurring once; the ten biggest clones make up 7.5% to 10%. The CDR3 loop spans 13 amino acids. Germline V gene sequence: CDR1 MNHNS, CDR2 SASEGT. The V end was cut by 10 bases, the J end by 7 bases, with 16 bases between. The count of this clone is one. The chain links TRBV6-1 to TRBJ2-2, with D hard to call. The specimen comprised PBMCs, sampled around atezolizumab (anti-PD-L1) treatment. This TCR derives from a man aged 60 to 69 with urothelial cancer. CDR3 nucleotide sequence: TGTGCCACCCACGTAACGACGGGCGGGGAGCTGTTTTTT. Its protein product is CATHVTTGGELFF.